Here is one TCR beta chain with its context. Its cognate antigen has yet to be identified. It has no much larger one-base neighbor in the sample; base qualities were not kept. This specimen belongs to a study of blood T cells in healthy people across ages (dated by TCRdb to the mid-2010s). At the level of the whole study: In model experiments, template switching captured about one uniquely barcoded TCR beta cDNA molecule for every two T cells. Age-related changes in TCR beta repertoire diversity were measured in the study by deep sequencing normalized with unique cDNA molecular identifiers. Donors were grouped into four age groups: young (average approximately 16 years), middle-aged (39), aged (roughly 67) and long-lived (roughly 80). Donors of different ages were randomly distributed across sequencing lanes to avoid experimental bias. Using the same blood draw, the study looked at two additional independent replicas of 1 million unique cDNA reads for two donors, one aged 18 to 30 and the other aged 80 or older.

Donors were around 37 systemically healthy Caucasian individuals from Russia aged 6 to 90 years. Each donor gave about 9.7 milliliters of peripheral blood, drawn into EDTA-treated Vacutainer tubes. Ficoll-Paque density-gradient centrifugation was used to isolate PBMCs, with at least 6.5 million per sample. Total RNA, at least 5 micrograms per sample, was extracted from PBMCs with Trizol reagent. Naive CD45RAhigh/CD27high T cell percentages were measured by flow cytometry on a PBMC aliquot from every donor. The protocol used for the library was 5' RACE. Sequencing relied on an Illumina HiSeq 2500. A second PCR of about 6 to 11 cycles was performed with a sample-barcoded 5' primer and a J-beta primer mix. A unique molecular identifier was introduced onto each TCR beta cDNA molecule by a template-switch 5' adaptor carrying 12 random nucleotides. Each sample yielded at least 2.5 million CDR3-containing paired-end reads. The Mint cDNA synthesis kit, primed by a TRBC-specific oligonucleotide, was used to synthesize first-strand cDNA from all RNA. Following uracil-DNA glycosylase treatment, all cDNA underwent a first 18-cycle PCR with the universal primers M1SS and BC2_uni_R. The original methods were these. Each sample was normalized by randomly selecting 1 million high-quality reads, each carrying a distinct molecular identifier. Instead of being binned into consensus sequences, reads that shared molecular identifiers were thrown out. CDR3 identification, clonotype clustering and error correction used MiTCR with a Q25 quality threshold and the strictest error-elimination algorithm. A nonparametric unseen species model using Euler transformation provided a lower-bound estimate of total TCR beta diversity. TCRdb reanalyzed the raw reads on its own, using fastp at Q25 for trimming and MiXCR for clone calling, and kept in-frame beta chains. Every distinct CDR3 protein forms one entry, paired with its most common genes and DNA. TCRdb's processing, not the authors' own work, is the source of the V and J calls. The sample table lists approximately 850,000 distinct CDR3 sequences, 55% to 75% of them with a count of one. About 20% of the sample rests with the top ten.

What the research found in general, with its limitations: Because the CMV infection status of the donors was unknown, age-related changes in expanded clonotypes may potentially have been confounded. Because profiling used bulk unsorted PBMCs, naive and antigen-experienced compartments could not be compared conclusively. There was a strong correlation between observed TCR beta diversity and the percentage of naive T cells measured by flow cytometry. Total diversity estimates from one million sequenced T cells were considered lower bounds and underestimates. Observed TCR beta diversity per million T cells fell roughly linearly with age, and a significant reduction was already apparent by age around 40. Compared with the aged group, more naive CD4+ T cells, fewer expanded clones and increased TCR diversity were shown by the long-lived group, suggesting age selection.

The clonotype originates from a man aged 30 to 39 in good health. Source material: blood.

The CDR3 loop reads CSASEGENEQFF. The base sequence is TGCAGTGCTAGCGAAGGTGAGAATGAGCAGTTCTTC. The V and J genes are TRBV20-1 and TRBJ2-1, with no confidently assigned D gene. V loses 3 bases of germline sequence and J loses 7 bases, and the interval between the two ends is 10 bases. The germline V gene (reference sequence) specifies DFQATT as CDR1 and SNEGSKA as CDR2. The CDR3 runs 12 residues from the cysteine to the phenylalanine. The DNA shown is the 36-base CDR3, in frame from base 1.